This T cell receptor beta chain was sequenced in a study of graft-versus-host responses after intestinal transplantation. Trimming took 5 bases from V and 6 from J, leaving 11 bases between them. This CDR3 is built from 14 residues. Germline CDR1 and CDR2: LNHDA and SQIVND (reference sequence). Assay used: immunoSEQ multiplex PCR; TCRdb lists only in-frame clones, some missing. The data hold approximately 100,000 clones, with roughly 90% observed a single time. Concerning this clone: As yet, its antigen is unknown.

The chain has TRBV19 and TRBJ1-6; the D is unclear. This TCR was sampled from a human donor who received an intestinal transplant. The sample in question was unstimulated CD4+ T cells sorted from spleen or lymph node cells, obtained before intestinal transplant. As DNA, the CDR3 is TGTGCCAGTAGTGCAACAGTGGGTAATTCACCCCTCCACTTT. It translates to CASSATVGNSPLHF.